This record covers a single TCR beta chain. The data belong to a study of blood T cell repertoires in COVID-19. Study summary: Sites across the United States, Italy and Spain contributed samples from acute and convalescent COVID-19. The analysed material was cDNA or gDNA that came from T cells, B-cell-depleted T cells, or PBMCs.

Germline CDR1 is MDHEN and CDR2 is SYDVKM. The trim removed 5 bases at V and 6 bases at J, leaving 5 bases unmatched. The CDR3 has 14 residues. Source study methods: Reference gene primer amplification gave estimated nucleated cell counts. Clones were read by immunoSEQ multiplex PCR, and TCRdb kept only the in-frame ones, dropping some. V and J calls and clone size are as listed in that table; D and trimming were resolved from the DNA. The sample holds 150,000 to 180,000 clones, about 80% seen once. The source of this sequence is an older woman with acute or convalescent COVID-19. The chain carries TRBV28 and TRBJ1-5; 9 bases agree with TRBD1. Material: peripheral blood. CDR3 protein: CASSPHRGLQPQHF. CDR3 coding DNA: TGTGCCAGCAGTCCTCACAGGGGGCTTCAGCCCCAGCATTTT.